The subject of this entry is one TCR beta chain. These data belong to a study of blood T cell repertoires in COVID-19. V dropped 8 bases and J dropped 5; count of bases not matched to a gene: 13. Germline lookup yields CDR1 SQVTM and CDR2 ANQGSEA. The CDR3 runs to 14 residues. Study processing details: Estimation of nucleated cell counts was performed using reference gene primer amplification. Some clones are missing from TCRdb's copy, which holds only in-frame ones; the method was immunoSEQ multiplex PCR. V, J and clone size derive from that table, while D and trimming were established from the DNA sequence. The sample records fewer than 300,000 clones, around 85% being singletons. The Seattle patients joined while their infection was active and were tracked longitudinally afterward.

The sample taken for sequencing was peripheral blood. V is TRBV29-1 and J is TRBJ2-3, with TRBD1 identical over 7 bases. The source of this sequence is a woman aged 25 to 39 with COVID-19, enrolled during active disease. CDR3: CSLKTGPWRDTQYF. DNA of the CDR3: TGCAGCCTGAAGACAGGGCCTTGGAGAGATACGCAGTATTTT.